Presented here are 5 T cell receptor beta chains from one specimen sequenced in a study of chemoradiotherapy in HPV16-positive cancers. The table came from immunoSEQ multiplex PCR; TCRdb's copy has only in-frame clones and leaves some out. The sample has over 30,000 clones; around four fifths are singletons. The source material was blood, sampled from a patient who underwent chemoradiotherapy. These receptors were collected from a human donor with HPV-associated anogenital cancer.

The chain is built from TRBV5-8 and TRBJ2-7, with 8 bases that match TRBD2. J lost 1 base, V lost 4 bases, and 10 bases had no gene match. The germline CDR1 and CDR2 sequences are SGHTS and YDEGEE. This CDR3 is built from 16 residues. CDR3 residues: CASSKLLAAKSYEQYF. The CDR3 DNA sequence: TGTGCCAGCAGCAAGCTACTAGCGGCGAAATCCTACGAGCAGTACTTC.

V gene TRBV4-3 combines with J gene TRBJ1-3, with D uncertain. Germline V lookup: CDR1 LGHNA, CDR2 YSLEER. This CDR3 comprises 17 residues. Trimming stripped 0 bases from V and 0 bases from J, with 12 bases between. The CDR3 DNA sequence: TGCGCCAGCAGCCAAGATGATTATCTTCGCTCTGGAAACACCATATATTTT. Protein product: CASSQDDYLRSGNTIYF.

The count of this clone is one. The CDR3 nucleotides read TGTGCCAGCAGCCAAGACAGCGAGCAGTACTTC. It yields the protein CASSQDSEQYF. The genes are TRBV5-6 and TRBJ2-7, with D perhaps TRBD1 (5 bases). The V gene lost 4 bases and the J gene lost 6 bases, with 8 bases spanning the gap. The CDR3 is 11 residues long. Germline lookup yields CDR1 SGHDT and CDR2 YYEEEE. Drawing the rest from reference TRBV5-6 and TRBJ2-7, the complete variable domain is DAGVTQSPTHLIKTRGQQVTLRCSPKSGHDTVSWYQQALGQGPQFIFQYYEEEERQRGNFPDRFSGHQFPNYSSELNVNALLLGDSALYLCASSQDSEQYFGPGTRLTVT.

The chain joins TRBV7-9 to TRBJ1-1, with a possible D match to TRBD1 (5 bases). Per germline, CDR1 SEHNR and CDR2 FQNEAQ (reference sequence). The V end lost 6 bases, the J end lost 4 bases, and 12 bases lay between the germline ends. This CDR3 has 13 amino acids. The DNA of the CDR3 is TGTGCCAGCAGGAGGGGCGCTGGCACTGAAGCTTTCTTT. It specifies CASRRGAGTEAFF. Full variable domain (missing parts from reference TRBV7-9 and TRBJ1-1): DTGVSQNPRHKITKRGQNVTFRCDPISEHNRLYWYRQTLGQGPEFLTYFQNEAQLEKSRLLSDRFSAERPKGSFSTLEIQRTEQGDSAMYLCASRRGAGTEAFFGQGTRLTVV.

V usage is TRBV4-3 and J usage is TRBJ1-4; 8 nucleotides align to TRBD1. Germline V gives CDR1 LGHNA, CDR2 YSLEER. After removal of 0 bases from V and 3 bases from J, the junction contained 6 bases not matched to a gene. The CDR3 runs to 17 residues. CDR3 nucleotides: TGCGCCAGCAGCCAAGAAGCAGGGGGCTTGGCTAATGAAAAACTGTTTTTT. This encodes CASSQEAGGLANEKLFF.